The clone carrying this T cell receptor beta chain rates as medium-sized (0.01 to 0.1%). Cohorts were assigned according to the clinical history that participants reported. Two consecutive negative NP/OP PCR tests, clearance, or resolved symptoms defined Cohort 3 recovery. Germline-derived CDR1 and CDR2 are MNHEY and SMNVEV (reference sequence). Trimming took 0 bases from V and 0 from J, leaving 6 bases between them. The length of the CDR3 is 16 residues. The sample is drawn from a study of blood T cell repertoires in COVID-19. The wider study: Italy, Spain and the United States were the sources of the convalescent and acute COVID-19 samples.

Original analysis: Using reference gene primer amplification, nucleated cell counts were estimated. Sequenced by immunoSEQ multiplex PCR; TCRdb stores in-frame clones only, minus some. That table is the source of V, J and clone size, and D and trimming were worked out from the DNA. The sample records about 180,000 clones, more than 65% being singletons. The sample was PBMCs or T cells enriched from blood (not recorded which). The sequence was obtained from a man in his sixties who had recovered from COVID-19. The rearrangement uses TRBV27 and TRBJ1-6; no clear D. The CDR3 here is CASSLSYSSYNSPLHF. CDR3 nucleotide sequence: TGTGCCAGCAGTTTATCGTACAGCTCCTATAATTCACCCCTCCACTTT.